The 8 T cell receptor beta chains below come from one sample, sequenced in a study of regulatory T cells in long-lasting Graves disease (dated by TCRdb to the early 2020s). The time point label on this specimen signifies: persistent/refractory GD, antithyroid drugs over 5 years with positive TRAb. RNA was extracted from PBMCs in TRIzol for both TCR sequencing and RNA sequencing. To prepare the library, multiplex PCR was applied. TCRdb shows the sequencer as Illumina HiSeq 4000. TCR beta libraries were built with iRepertoire HTBI primers and Arm-PCR amplification of CDR3 regions. TCRdb trimmed the raw reads at Q25, called clones with MiXCR and kept productive beta chains. Under each unique CDR3 protein, matching rows form one entry showing the most common genes and DNA. Across this sample there are about 660,000 distinct CDR3 sequences, with about 32% seen only once. The ten most abundant clones make up around 40% of the sample.

The sample was peripheral blood mononuclear cells (PBMCs), taken when the disease was refractory, from a patient treated with antithyroid drugs. The source is a female donor with Graves disease.

The chain is built from TRBV29-1 and TRBJ1-2; D may be TRBD1 (6 bases). CDR3 length: 12 residues. CDR1 is SQVTM and CDR2 is ANQGSEA in the germline V gene. V was cut by 4 bases and J by 6 bases, with 12 bases left in between. DNA for the CDR3: TGCAGCGTTGTGGGGGGCCGACATGGCTACACCTTC. It encodes CSVVGGRHGYTF.

The chain combines TRBV2 with TRBJ2-3; D gene unclear. The V and J ends lost 1 base and 5 bases respectively, with 22 bases between them. The CDR3 sequence is 18 residues long. CDR1 and CDR2 (germline): SNHLY, FYNNEI. CDR3 sequence: CASSEERPGSSVGDTQYF. CDR3 nucleotide sequence: TGTGCCAGCAGTGAAGAAAGGCCGGGCTCCTCGGTCGGAGATACGCAGTATTTT.

This chain joins TRBV6-1 and TRBJ1-1, with 8 positions matching TRBD1. This CDR3 has 16 amino acids. Germline V gene data show CDR1 as MNHNS and CDR2 as SASEGT. Trimming cost V 0 bases and J 0 bases; bases outside gene matches: 3. The CDR3 region has the DNA TGTGCCAGCAGTGAAGCGGCAGGGGGCATGAACACTGAAGCTTTCTTT. This translates into CASSEAAGGMNTEAFF.

This clonotype was picked up many times. The chain links TRBV28 to TRBJ1-6; perhaps TRBD1 as D (5 bases). The V gene's germline CDR1 is MDHEN and CDR2 SYDVKM. V was cut by 8 bases and J by 4 bases, with 21 bases left in between. The CDR3 extends over 17 amino acids. The CDR3 loop is CASGKGPGRGYNSPLHF. DNA for the CDR3: TGTGCCAGCGGGAAAGGGCCAGGGCGGGGATATAATTCACCCCTCCACTTT. Full variable domain (rest looked up from reference TRBV28 and TRBJ1-6): DVKVTQSSRYLVKRTGEKVFLECVQDMDHENMFWYRQDPGLGLRLIYFSYDVKMKEKGDIPEGYSVSREKKERFSLILESASTNQTSMYLCASGKGPGRGYNSPLHFGNGTRLTVT.

This CDR3 reads CASRGAFQETQYF. As DNA, the CDR3 is TGTGCCAGTCGGGGGGCGTTCCAAGAGACCCAGTACTTC. V and J are TRBV6-2 or TRBV6-3 and TRBJ2-5; the D gene is possibly TRBD2 (7 bases). CDR3 size: 13 residues. Germline-derived CDR1 and CDR2 are MNHEY and SVGEGT. V was trimmed by 9 bases and J by 1 base, leaving 12 bases between them.

This rearrangement joins TRBV12-3 or TRBV12-4 to TRBJ1-6, with D unclear. V lost 6 bases, J lost 8 bases, and 20 bases lay in between. CDR3 length: 16 amino acids. DNA of the CDR3: TGTGCCAGCAGCTCTCGCGGCGCCGGGATGGATTCACCCCTCCACTTT. Translation gives CASSSRGAGMDSPLHF.

This clonotype was observed a handful of times. Given a much more abundant clone one base away, this may be a read error. The chain couples TRBV7-9 to TRBJ2-5; 9 bases match TRBD1. The V segment lost 1 base and the J segment 6 bases; nucleotides outside the gene matches: 3. CDR3 length: 14 amino acids. Looked up from germline, CDR1 is SEHNR and CDR2 is FQNEAQ (reference sequence). CDR3 sequence: CASSLGGQGKTQYF. The CDR3, as DNA: TGTGCCAGCAGCTTAGGGGGACAGGGAAAGACCCAGTACTTC.

This clonotype showed up just a few times. The chain couples TRBV6-1 to TRBJ2-7, with unresolved D. V was cut by 7 bases and J by 0 bases, with 7 bases left in between. This CDR3 has 12 residues. CDR1 is MNHNS and CDR2 is SASEGT in the germline V gene. DNA for the CDR3: TGTGCCAGCACCACGAGCTCCTACGAGCAGTACTTC. Protein: CASTTSSYEQYF.